This is a list of T cell receptor beta chains from one sample in a study of beta chain features in type 1 diabetes. This table comes from immunoSEQ multiplex PCR, and its TCRdb copy is limited to in-frame clones, with some not included. The repertoire holds about 220,000 clones, with 11% as singletons. The source material was central memory CD4+ T cells from blood. The receptors shown here come from a man aged 18 to 29 in good health. CDR3s include the opening cysteine and the closing phenylalanine or tryptophan. A D gene is named only where the DNA matches it firmly. Rows give clone size only sometimes, using once, few, many, or a class for an expanded clone.

J	size	V	D	CDR3	DNA
TRBJ2-1	.	TRBV11-2	TRBD1	CASSSGTGFGILGPNEQFF	TGTGCCAGCAGCTCCGGGACAGGGTTCGGTATATTAGGGCCCAATGAGCAGTTCTTC
TRBJ2-5	few	TRBV5-4	.	CASSPMGETQYF	TGTGCCAGCAGCCCCATGGGTGAGACCCAGTACTTC
TRBJ1-1	few	TRBV28	.	CASSFVGSTEAFF	TGTGCCAGCAGTTTTGTAGGGTCAACTGAAGCTTTCTTT
TRBJ2-1	.	TRBV30	TRBD2	CACNFYSGKSYNEQFF	TGTGCCTGTAACTTTTATAGCGGGAAGTCCTACAATGAGCAGTTCTTC
TRBJ1-1	.	TRBV7-9	.	CASSSTGRGNTEAFF	TGTGCCAGCAGTTCTACCGGGAGGGGGAACACTGAAGCTTTCTTT
TRBJ1-2	few	TRBV2	.	CASLYQGNYGYTF	TGTGCCAGCCTCTATCAGGGAAACTATGGCTACACCTTC
TRBJ2-4	.	TRBV7-2	TRBD2	CASSLAVGPGGNIQYF	TGTGCCAGCAGCTTAGCGGTCGGACCGGGGGGGAACATTCAGTACTTC
TRBJ1-4	.	TRBV30	TRBD1	CAWGQVNEKLFF	TGTGCCTGGGGACAGGTTAATGAAAAACTGTTTTTT
TRBJ1-2	many	TRBV5-6	.	CASSLITGGYTF	TGTGCCAGCAGCTTGATCACAGGAGGCTACACCTTC
TRBJ2-3	.	TRBV4-2	.	CASSQPRSGQVVDTQYF	TGTGCCAGCAGCCAACCCAGGAGCGGGCAAGTGGTGGATACGCAGTATTTT